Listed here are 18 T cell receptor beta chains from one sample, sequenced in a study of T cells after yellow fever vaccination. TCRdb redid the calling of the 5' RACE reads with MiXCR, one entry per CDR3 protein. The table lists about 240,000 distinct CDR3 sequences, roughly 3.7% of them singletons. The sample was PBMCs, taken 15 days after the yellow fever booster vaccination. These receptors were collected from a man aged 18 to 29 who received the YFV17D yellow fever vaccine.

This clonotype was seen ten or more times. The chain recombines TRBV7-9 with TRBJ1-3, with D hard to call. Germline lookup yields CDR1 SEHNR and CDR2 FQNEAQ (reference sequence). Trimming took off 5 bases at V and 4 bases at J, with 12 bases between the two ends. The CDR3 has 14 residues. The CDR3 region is CASSPRVLGNTIYF. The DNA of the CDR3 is TGTGCCAGCAGCCCGAGGGTTCTCGGAAACACCATATATTTT.

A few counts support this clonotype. CDR3 sequence reads: CASSLDRGSYQPQHF. The CDR3 nucleotides are TGTGCCAGCAGCTTGGACAGGGGGTCGTATCAGCCCCAGCATTTT. The chain links TRBV7-2 to TRBJ1-5; TRBD1 agrees at 10 bases. This CDR3 is 15 amino acids long. Trimming took 3 bases from V and 5 from J; bases not matched to a gene: 4. Germline CDR1 SGHTA, CDR2 FQGNSA.

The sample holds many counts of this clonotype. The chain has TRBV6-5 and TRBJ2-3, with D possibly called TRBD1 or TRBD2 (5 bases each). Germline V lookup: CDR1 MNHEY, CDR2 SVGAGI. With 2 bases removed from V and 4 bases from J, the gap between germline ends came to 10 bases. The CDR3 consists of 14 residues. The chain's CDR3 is CASSYGGYSDTQYF. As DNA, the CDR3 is TGTGCCAGCAGTTACGGGGGATACTCAGATACGCAGTATTTT.

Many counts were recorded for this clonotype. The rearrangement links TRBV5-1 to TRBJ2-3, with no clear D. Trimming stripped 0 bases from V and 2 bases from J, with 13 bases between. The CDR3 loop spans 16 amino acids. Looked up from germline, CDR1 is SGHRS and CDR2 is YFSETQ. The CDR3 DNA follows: TGCGCCAGCAGCTTGGCGGTTCCTGTCTCCACAGATACGCAGTATTTT. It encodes CASSLAVPVSTDTQYF.

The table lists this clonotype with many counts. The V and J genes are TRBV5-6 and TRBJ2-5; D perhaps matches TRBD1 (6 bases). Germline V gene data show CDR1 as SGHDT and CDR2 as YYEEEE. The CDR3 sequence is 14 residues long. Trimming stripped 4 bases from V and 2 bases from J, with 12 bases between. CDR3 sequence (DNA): TGTGCCAGCAGCCCTGGGACACCACAAGAGACCCAGTACTTC. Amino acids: CASSPGTPQETQYF.

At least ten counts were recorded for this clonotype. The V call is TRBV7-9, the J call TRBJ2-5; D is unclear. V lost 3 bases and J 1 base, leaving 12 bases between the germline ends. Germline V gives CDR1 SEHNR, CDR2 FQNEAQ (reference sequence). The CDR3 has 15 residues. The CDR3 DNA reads TGTGCCAGCAGCTTGGTGACTCTGGGCCAAGAGACCCAGTACTTC. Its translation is CASSLVTLGQETQYF.

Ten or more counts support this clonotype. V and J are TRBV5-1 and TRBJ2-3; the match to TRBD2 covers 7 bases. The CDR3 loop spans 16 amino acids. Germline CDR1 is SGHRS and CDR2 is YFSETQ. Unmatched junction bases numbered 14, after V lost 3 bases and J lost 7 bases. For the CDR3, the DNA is TGCGCCAGCAGCTCCATGGTTGGCGGGGGAGCGAATACGCAGTATTTT. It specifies CASSSMVGGGANTQYF.

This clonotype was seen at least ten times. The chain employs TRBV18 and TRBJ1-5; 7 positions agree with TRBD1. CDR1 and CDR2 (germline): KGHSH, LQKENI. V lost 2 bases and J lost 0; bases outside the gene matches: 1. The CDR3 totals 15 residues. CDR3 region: CASSPTGDSNQPQHF. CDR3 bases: TGTGCCAGCTCACCAACAGGGGATAGCAATCAGCCCCAGCATTTT.

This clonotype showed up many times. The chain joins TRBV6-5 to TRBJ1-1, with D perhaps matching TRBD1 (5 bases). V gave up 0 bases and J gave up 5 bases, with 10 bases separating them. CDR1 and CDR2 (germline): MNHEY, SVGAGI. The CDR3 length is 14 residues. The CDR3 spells CASSYSAGLTEAFF. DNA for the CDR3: TGTGCCAGCAGTTACTCGGCAGGGCTAACTGAAGCTTTCTTT.

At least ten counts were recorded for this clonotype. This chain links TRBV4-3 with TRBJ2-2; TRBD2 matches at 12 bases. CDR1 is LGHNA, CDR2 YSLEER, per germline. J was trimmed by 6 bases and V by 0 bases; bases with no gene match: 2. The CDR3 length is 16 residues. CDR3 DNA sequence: TGCGCCAGCAGCCAAGATCCTAGCGGGGGGGCCGGGGAGCTGTTTTTT. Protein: CASSQDPSGGAGELFF.

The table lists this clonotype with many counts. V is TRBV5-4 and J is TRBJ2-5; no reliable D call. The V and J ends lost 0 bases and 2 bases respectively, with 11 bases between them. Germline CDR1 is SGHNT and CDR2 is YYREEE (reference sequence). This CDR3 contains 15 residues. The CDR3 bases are TGTGCCAGCAGCTTGGACAGTTTCCTTCAAGAGACCCAGTACTTC. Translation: CASSLDSFLQETQYF.

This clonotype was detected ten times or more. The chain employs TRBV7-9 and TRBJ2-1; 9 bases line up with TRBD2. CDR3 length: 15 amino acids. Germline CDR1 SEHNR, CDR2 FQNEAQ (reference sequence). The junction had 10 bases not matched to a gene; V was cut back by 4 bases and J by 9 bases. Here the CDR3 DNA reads TGTGCCAGCAGCTCCCTTGCGGGGGGGCCAGGTGAGCAGTTCTTC. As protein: CASSSLAGGPGEQFF. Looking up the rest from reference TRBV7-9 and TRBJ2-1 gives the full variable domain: DTGVSQNPRHKITKRGQNVTFRCDPISEHNRLYWYRQTLGQGPEFLTYFQNEAQLEKSRLLSDRFSAERPKGSFSTLEIQRTEQGDSAMYLCASSSLAGGPGEQFFGPGTRLTVL.

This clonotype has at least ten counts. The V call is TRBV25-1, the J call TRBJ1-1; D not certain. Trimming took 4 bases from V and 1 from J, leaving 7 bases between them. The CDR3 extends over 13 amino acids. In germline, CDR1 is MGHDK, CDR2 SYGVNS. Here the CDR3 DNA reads TGTGCCAGCAGTGTGAAACGGAACACTGAAGCTTTCTTT. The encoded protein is CASSVKRNTEAFF.

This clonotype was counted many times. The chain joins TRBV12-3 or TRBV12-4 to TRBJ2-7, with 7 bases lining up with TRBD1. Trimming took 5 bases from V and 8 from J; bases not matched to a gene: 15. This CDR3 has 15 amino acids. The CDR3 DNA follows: TGTGCCAGCAGTAAAAACCGGGACAGTCAACCTCAGCAGTACTTC. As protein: CASSKNRDSQPQQYF.

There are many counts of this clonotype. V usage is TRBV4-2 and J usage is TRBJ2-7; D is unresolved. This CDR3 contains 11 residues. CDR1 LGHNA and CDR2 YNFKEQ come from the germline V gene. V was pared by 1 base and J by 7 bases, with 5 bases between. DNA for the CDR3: TGTGCCAGCAGCCAAGGAATGGAGCAGTACTTC. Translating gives CASSQGMEQYF.

CDR3 region: CASSHVGQTQYF. The CDR3 DNA reads TGCGCCAGCAGCCATGTGGGGCAGACCCAGTACTTC. The chain combines TRBV4-1 with TRBJ2-5; D possibly corresponds to TRBD1 (5 bases). This CDR3 comprises 12 residues. Germline-derived CDR1 and CDR2 are MGHRA and YSYEKL. The V end was cut by 3 bases, the J end by 6 bases, with 8 bases between.

CDR3 DNA sequence: TGTGCCAGTAGTATTCGTGCCGCTTGGGAGCAGTACTTC. Its protein product is CASSIRAAWEQYF. The V and J genes are TRBV19 and TRBJ2-7; D is unclear. With 3 bases removed from V and 7 bases from J, the gap between germline ends came to 13 bases. CDR3 length equals 13 residues. Per the germline V gene, CDR1 is LNHDA and CDR2 is SQIVND (reference sequence).

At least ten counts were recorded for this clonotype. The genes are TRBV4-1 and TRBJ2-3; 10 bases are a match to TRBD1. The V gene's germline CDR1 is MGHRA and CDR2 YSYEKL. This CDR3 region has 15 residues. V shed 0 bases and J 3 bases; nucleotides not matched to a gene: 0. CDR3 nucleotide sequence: TGCGCCAGCAGCCAAGAGGACAGGGGGACAGATACGCAGTATTTT. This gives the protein CASSQEDRGTDTQYF.